The 25 T cell receptor beta chains listed next were all sequenced from one sample in a study of blood T cell repertoires in COVID-19. Sequencing used immunoSEQ multiplex PCR; TCRdb keeps in-frame clones, though not all of them. Here the sample spans under 200,000 clones, 70% to 80% being singletons. Sample: peripheral blood. Receptors were obtained from a woman in her thirties or forties with COVID-19, enrolled during active disease.

This clone has a count of ten or more. The sample contains more than one DNA sequence encoding this CDR3. This sequence joins TRBV6-1 and TRBJ1-2, with D uncertain. The CDR3 loop spans 13 amino acids. V lost 1 base, J lost 4 bases, and 7 bases lay in between. Germline CDR1 and CDR2: MNHNS and SASEGT. For the CDR3, the DNA is TGTGCCAGCAGTGAAGTTAGGAGCTATGGCTACACCTTC. Residues: CASSEVRSYGYTF.

This chain uses TRBV7-9 with TRBJ1-5; tentatively, D is TRBD1 (5 bases). This CDR3 has 14 amino acids. Per germline, CDR1 SEHNR and CDR2 FQNEAQ (reference sequence). V shed 5 bases and J shed 3 bases, with 11 bases lying between them. DNA for the CDR3: TGTGCCAGCAGCCCCCCAGGGAACAATCAGCCCCAGCATTTT. Protein: CASSPPGNNQPQHF.

This clone was seen repeatedly, ten times or more. V is TRBV10-1 and J is TRBJ2-5; TRBD2 aligns across 9 bases. The germline CDR1 and CDR2 sequences are WNHNN and SYGVQD (reference sequence). V shed 9 bases and J 4 bases; nucleotides not matched to a gene: 6. CDR3 length: 13 residues. The CDR3 is CASSAGGGETQYF. CDR3 in DNA: TGCGCCAGTTCAGCGGGAGGCGGAGAGACCCAGTACTTC.

The CDR3: CASSTGRLVSGNEQFF. The CDR3 DNA follows: TGTGCCAGCAGCACCGGCAGACTAGTTTCCGGGAATGAGCAGTTCTTC. The chain recombines TRBV11-3 with TRBJ2-1; perhaps TRBD2 as D (6 bases). V shed 5 bases and J shed 7 bases, with 21 bases lying between them. Germline values: CDR1 SGHNT, CDR2 YENEEA. The CDR3 length is 16 residues.

The chain couples TRBV7-2 to TRBJ2-5; D remains unclear. CDR3 length: 14 residues. In germline, CDR1 is SGHTA, CDR2 FQGNSA. Between the trimmed V and J ends, which lost 1 base and 0 bases, there was a span of 6 bases. The CDR3 is CASSLVSDQETQYF. DNA for the CDR3: TGTGCCAGCAGCTTAGTATCAGACCAAGAGACCCAGTACTTC.

The V gene is TRBV4-1, the J gene TRBJ1-2; D unresolved. The CDR3 contains 17 residues. Germline CDR1 MGHRA, CDR2 YSYEKL. Trimming took 2 bases from V and 4 from J, leaving 20 bases between them. For the CDR3, the DNA is TGCGCCAGCAGCCAATCCTCCCGGGTCTTCAGCTCCTATGGCTACACCTTC. It is translated as CASSQSSRVFSSYGYTF.

This clone was seen a handful of times. This chain links TRBV4-3 with TRBJ1-4, with D hard to call. V dropped 1 base and J dropped 9 bases, with 15 bases sitting between them. Germline values: CDR1 LGHNA, CDR2 YSLEER. The CDR3 has 15 residues. CDR3 sequence reads: CASSQGPAVMQKLFF. The DNA for the CDR3 is TGCGCCAGCAGCCAAGGCCCAGCGGTTATGCAAAAACTGTTTTTT.

V usage is TRBV3-1 (or the pseudogene TRBV3-2) and J usage is TRBJ1-2, with TRBD1 matching 7 bases. The junction had 6 bases not matched to a gene; V was cut back by 6 bases and J by 8 bases. CDR3 size: 12 residues. Per germline, CDR1 LGHDT and CDR2 YNNKEL (reference sequence). CDR3 loop: CASSPTGRGYTF. CDR3 in DNA: TGTGCCAGCAGTCCGACAGGGAGAGGCTACACCTTC.

The chain carries TRBV29-1 and TRBJ1-2; perhaps TRBD1 as D (6 bases). This CDR3 has 12 amino acids. The germline V and J ends were trimmed by 0 bases and 7 bases, with 9 bases remaining between them. CDR1 SQVTM and CDR2 ANQGSEA come from the germline V gene. CDR3 amino acids: CSVEDRGGGYTF. The CDR3, as DNA: TGCAGCGTTGAAGACAGAGGGGGTGGCTACACCTTC.

J is TRBJ1-2 and V is TRBV6-5, with D uncertain. Germline loops: CDR1 MNHEY, CDR2 SVGAGI. V lost 7 bases and J lost 4, with 13 bases in between. This CDR3 comprises 13 residues. The CDR3 DNA reads as TGTGCCAGCAAACGAGACATAGGCTATGGCTACACCTTC. It specifies CASKRDIGYGYTF.

The chain combines TRBV19 with TRBJ2-5, with 7 bases matching TRBD1. Germline V gives CDR1 LNHDA, CDR2 SQIVND (reference sequence). CDR3 length: 14 residues. The J segment lost 1 base and the V segment lost 7 bases, leaving 6 bases of the junction unmatched. Written as DNA, the CDR3 is TGTGCCAGTAACCCCGGGACAGCCCAAGAGACCCAGTACTTC. Amino acids: CASNPGTAQETQYF.

The chain recombines TRBV7-7 with TRBJ2-1; D is possibly TRBD1 (6 bases). The CDR3 spans 15 residues. Trimming cost V 5 bases and J 2 bases, with 13 bases left between them. Germline V gene lookup returns CDR1 SSHAT and CDR2 FNYEAQ (reference sequence). CDR3 bases: TGTGCCAGCAGCCGAGGGCCAGGGGCCTACAATGAGCAGTTCTTC. It encodes CASSRGPGAYNEQFF.

This clone was observed a handful of times. V gene TRBV7-9 combines with J gene TRBJ2-7; weak D call: TRBD2 (6 bases). V dropped 3 bases and J dropped 3 bases, with 15 bases sitting between them. This CDR3 is 15 amino acids long. The germline gives CDR1 SEHNR, CDR2 FQNEAQ (reference sequence). In DNA, the CDR3 is TGTGCCAGCAGCTTGGGAGGTGGCTTTGACTACGAGCAGTACTTC. It translates to CASSLGGGFDYEQYF.

The rearrangement uses TRBV5-1 and TRBJ2-2; tentative D call: TRBD2 (5 bases). Trimming removed 5 bases from V and 0 bases from J, with 8 bases in between. The CDR3 consists of 14 residues. The germline gives CDR1 SGHRS, CDR2 YFSETQ. The CDR3 region has the DNA TGCGCCAGCAGAGGAGGAGCGAACACCGGGGAGCTGTTTTTT. Translating gives CASRGGANTGELFF.

The V gene is TRBV6-6, the J gene TRBJ2-3, with TRBD2 identical over 8 bases. J lost 5 bases, V lost 0 bases, and 1 base had no gene match. The CDR3 is 14 amino acids. Per the germline V gene, CDR1 is MNHNY and CDR2 is SVGAGI (reference sequence). CDR3 protein: CASSYSSGGDTQYF. Written as DNA, the CDR3 is TGTGCCAGCAGTTACTCGAGCGGGGGAGATACGCAGTATTTT.

The CDR3 coding sequence is TGTGCCAGCAGTGGGTGGGGCGGTCAGCCCCAGCATTTT. This codes for CASSGWGGQPQHF. The chain combines TRBV2 with TRBJ1-5; TRBD1 is a possible D gene (5 bases). This CDR3 spans 13 amino acids. Trimming pared 4 bases from V and 6 bases from J, leaving 10 bases between. Looked up from germline, CDR1 is SNHLY and CDR2 is FYNNEI.

V usage is TRBV4-2 and J usage is TRBJ1-4, with TRBD1 as a possible D gene (6 bases). This CDR3 region has 15 residues. Germline loops: CDR1 LGHNA, CDR2 YNFKEQ. V was clipped by 5 bases and J by 6 bases, with 16 bases between them. CDR3 region: CASSKGQLQDEKLFF. The CDR3 nucleotides are TGTGCCAGCAGCAAGGGACAACTGCAGGATGAAAAACTGTTTTTT.

This clone was observed a handful of times. The chain uses TRBV11-3 and TRBJ2-1; 10 bases line up with TRBD2. This CDR3 comprises 16 residues. The V segment lost 1 base and the J segment 4 bases; nucleotides outside the gene matches: 4. Germline V gene sequence: CDR1 SGHNT, CDR2 YENEEA. The DNA of the CDR3 is TGTGCCAGCAGCTTAGCGGGACTAGCGAAGTACAATGAGCAGTTCTTC. Translated: CASSLAGLAKYNEQFF.

The J gene is TRBJ1-3, the V gene TRBV6-5; 7 nucleotides match TRBD1. From germline, CDR1 is MNHEY and CDR2 SVGAGI. The CDR3 length is 12 residues. The V and J ends lost 8 bases and 5 bases, in that order; junction bases with no gene match: 3. The CDR3 sequence: CASQTGRNTIYF. The CDR3, as DNA: TGTGCCAGCCAGACAGGGAGAAACACCATATATTTT.

This clone was picked up one time. The V and J genes are TRBV6-5 and TRBJ1-2; weak D call: TRBD1 (6 bases). The CDR3 consists of 15 residues. The V end was cut by 4 bases, the J end by 4 bases, with 16 bases between. CDR1 and CDR2 (germline): MNHEY, SVGAGI. The CDR3 nucleotides are TGTGCCAGCAGTTTGGGGACACACCAATCCTATGGCTACACCTTC. Amino acids: CASSLGTHQSYGYTF.

The V call is TRBV30, the J call TRBJ2-7, with 9 bases lining up with TRBD1. The CDR3 length is 14 residues. With V trimmed by 4 bases and J by 5 bases, 9 bases remained unmatched. In germline, CDR1 is GTSNPN, CDR2 SVGIG (reference sequence). This CDR3 reads CAWTTGNRGHEQYF. The CDR3 DNA follows: TGTGCCTGGACCACGGGTAACAGGGGGCACGAGCAGTACTTC. Complete variable domain (other parts from reference TRBV30 and TRBJ2-7): SQTIHQWPATLVQPVGSPLSLECTVEGTSNPNLYWYRQAAGRGLQLLFYSVGIGQISSEVPQNLSASRPQDRQFILSSKKLLLSDSGFYLCAWTTGNRGHEQYFGPGTRLTVT.

This clone was seen a few times. CDR3 protein: CASSYTGNQPQHF. In DNA form, the CDR3 reads TGTGCCAGCAGTTACACGGGGAATCAGCCCCAGCATTTT. The rearrangement uses TRBV6-2 or TRBV6-3 and TRBJ1-5; no definite D call. Germline values: CDR1 MNHEY, CDR2 SVGEGT. Trimming removed 2 bases at V and 4 bases at J, with 6 bases between. This CDR3 region has 13 residues.

In this sample, this clone turned up a few times. The chain is built from TRBV4-1 and TRBJ2-7; no reliable D call. V lost 0 bases and J 6 bases, leaving 15 bases between the germline ends. Looked up from germline, CDR1 is MGHRA and CDR2 is YSYEKL. The length of the CDR3 is 15 residues. CDR3: CASSQDTAGSGEQYF. DNA for the CDR3: TGCGCCAGCAGCCAAGATACCGCCGGGTCGGGCGAGCAGTACTTC.

J is TRBJ2-3 and V is TRBV7-6; D ambiguous. The CDR3 extends over 15 amino acids. Germline V gives CDR1 SGHVS, CDR2 FNYEAQ. Trimming pared 5 bases from V and 4 bases from J, leaving 16 bases between. Written as DNA, the CDR3 is TGTGCCAGCAGCCCGACAAGTACGGTCTCAGATACGCAGTATTTT. Translating gives CASSPTSTVSDTQYF.

This clone appeared a few times. This sequence joins TRBV10-3 and TRBJ2-3, with TRBD2 matching 11 bases. CDR1 ENHRY and CDR2 SYGVKD come from the germline V gene. The CDR3 consists of 16 residues. Germline trimming cut 4 bases from V and 6 bases from J; bases unmatched to any gene: 9. Here the CDR3 reads CAISGGTSGGPDTQYF. The DNA for the CDR3 is TGTGCCATCAGTGGGGGGACTAGCGGCGGACCTGATACGCAGTATTTT.